This is a list of T cell receptor beta chains from one sample in a study of graft-versus-host responses after intestinal transplantation. Produced via immunoSEQ multiplex PCR; TCRdb's table is partial and in-frame only. The data hold about 9,500 clones, with 88% observed a single time. The source material was PBMCs, sampled approximately 240 days after intestinal transplant. These TCRs come from a human patient who received an intestinal transplant, so some T cells may come from the graft donor. CDR3s include the opening cysteine and the closing phenylalanine or tryptophan. A D gene is named only where the DNA matches it firmly. Only some rows state a clone size, as once, few, many or a class for expanded clones.

CDR3 length,V gene,D gene,clone size,J gene,CDR3 DNA,CDR3 protein
16,TRBV4-3,-,-,TRBJ1-1,TGCGCCAGCAGCCCCGGTGGGGGGACCAAGAACACTGAAGCTTTCTTT,CASSPGGGTKNTEAFF
12,TRBV30,-,-,TRBJ1-2,TGTGCCTGGAGTGGGACAAACTATGGCTACACCTTC,CAWSGTNYGYTF
16,TRBV19,TRBD2,-,TRBJ2-2,TGTGCCAGTACGGGGCTAGCGGGAGTCAAGACCGGGGAGCTGTTTTTT,CASTGLAGVKTGELFF
16,TRBV27,TRBD2,-,TRBJ2-1,TGTGCCAGCAGTCCCGGACTAGCGGACTACTACAATGAGCAGTTCTTC,CASSPGLADYYNEQFF
17,TRBV10-1,-,-,TRBJ2-7,TGCGCCAGCAGTGATACCCAGCGGGACACCGCGATATACGAGCAGTACTTC,CASSDTQRDTAIYEQYF
13,TRBV30,TRBD2,-,TRBJ2-7,TGTGCCTGGAGGACTAGCAGGAGTTACGAGCAGTACTTC,CAWRTSRSYEQYF
14,TRBV27,TRBD2,-,TRBJ2-7,TGTGCCAGCAGTACAGGGACTAGCGTTTTGGAGCAGTACTTC,CASSTGTSVLEQYF
11,TRBV5-5,-,-,TRBJ2-5,TGTGCCAGCAGCATCTCAGAGACCCAGTACTTC,CASSISETQYF
13,TRBV5-6,-,once,TRBJ2-7,TGTGCCAGCAGCTTGGGGCGGTCCTACGAGCAGTACTTC,CASSLGRSYEQYF
14,TRBV2,-,-,TRBJ2-7,TGTGCCAGCAGGGGGACCCCGGGGATGGACGAGCAGTACTTC,CASRGTPGMDEQYF
17,TRBV18,-,-,TRBJ1-4,TGTGCCAGCTCACCAATGATAGTCTTCCATCTAAGTGAAAAACTGTTTTTT,CASSPMIVFHLSEKLFF
15,TRBV30,TRBD1,once,TRBJ1-4,TGTGCCTGGAGTACTCCAGGGGGCGACGATGAAAAACTGTTTTTT,CAWSTPGGDDEKLFF
15,TRBV18,TRBD2,medium-sized,TRBJ2-1,TGTGCCAGCTCGCCTACTAGCGGGACTTACAATGAGCAGTTCTTC,CASSPTSGTYNEQFF
13,TRBV14,-,-,TRBJ2-7,TGTGCCAGCAGCCAAGGCAGGGGCCTGGAGCAGTACTTC,CASSQGRGLEQYF
16,TRBV9,-,-,TRBJ2-5,TGTGCCAGCAGCGTAGAGGGCGCTAGTCGGCAAGAGACCCAGTACTTC,CASSVEGASRQETQYF
12,TRBV10-3,-,-,TRBJ1-3,TGTGCCACCGGGACTTGGCGGAACACCATATATTTT,CATGTWRNTIYF
17,TRBV7-6,TRBD2,once,TRBJ2-2,TGTGCCAGCAGCTTAGGTTCACTAGCGGGAGTCACCGGGGAGCTGTTTTTT,CASSLGSLAGVTGELFF
13,TRBV5-6,-,-,TRBJ1-2,TGTGCCAGCAGCTTACCCCGAGCGGGTGGCTACACCTTC,CASSLPRAGGYTF
15,TRBV11-1,-,-,TRBJ2-4,TGTGCCAGCAGCTTGACCCGAGGGGCCAAAAACATTCAGTACTTC,CASSLTRGAKNIQYF
15,TRBV5-1,-,few,TRBJ1-5,TGCGCCAGCAGCTTCAGCGGGGGCGAGAATCAGCCCCAGCATTTT,CASSFSGGENQPQHF
16,TRBV13,TRBD2,-,TRBJ2-5,TGTGCCAGCAGCCGGGGCTCTAGCGGTAACCAAGAGACCCAGTACTTC,CASSRGSSGNQETQYF
14,TRBV11-3,TRBD1,-,TRBJ2-1,TGTGCCAGCAGCTTGGGACAGGGGGCGGATGAGCAGTTCTTC,CASSLGQGADEQFF
16,TRBV7-7,-,once,TRBJ2-1,TGTGCCAGCAGCTTAGGCCCGGATGCTTCCTACAATGAGCAGTTCTTC,CASSLGPDASYNEQFF
14,TRBV9,TRBD2,-,TRBJ2-7,TGTGCCAGCAGCGTCGGCGGGAGGCCCCACGAGCAGTACTTC,CASSVGGRPHEQYF
12,TRBV28,-,-,TRBJ1-2,TGTGCCAGCAGTTTAGGAGGGGATGGCTACACCTTC,CASSLGGDGYTF
14,TRBV5-1,-,-,TRBJ2-5,TGCGCCAGCAGCTTTAGGGGGAGTCAAGAGACCCAGTACTTC,CASSFRGSQETQYF
19,TRBV10-2,TRBD2,-,TRBJ2-5,TGCGCCAGCAGTGAGTCGTTATCGGAAGAACCAATAGCGGGGGAGACCCAGTACTTC,CASSESLSEEPIAGETQYF
13,TRBV5-5,-,-,TRBJ2-7,TGTGCCAGCAGCTTCGGACGGCACTACGAGCAGTACTTC,CASSFGRHYEQYF
15,TRBV7-3,TRBD2,-,TRBJ2-7,TGTGCCAGCAGCAAAAGGGGTAGCGGGAGTGTAGAGCAGTACTTC,CASSKRGSGSVEQYF
16,TRBV15,-,-,TRBJ1-2,TGTGCCACCAGCAGTGGTGGAGGACAGACAAGATGGGGCTACACCTTC,CATSSGGGQTRWGYTF
15,TRBV27,TRBD1,once,TRBJ2-2,TGTGCCAGCAGACACAGGGGGCTGAACACCGGGGAGCTGTTTTTT,CASRHRGLNTGELFF
12,TRBV30,TRBD1,-,TRBJ1-2,TGTGCCTGGGCGACAGGGGGCTATGGCTACACCTTC,CAWATGGYGYTF
18,TRBV28,TRBD1,-,TRBJ1-1,TGTGCCAGCAGACACACGGGGACAGGCCAACCCGGTAACACTGAAGCTTTCTTT,CASRHTGTGQPGNTEAFF
15,TRBV5-1,-,-,TRBJ1-3,TGCGCCAGCAGCTTGTCATCTGCCTCTGGAAACACCATATATTTT,CASSLSSASGNTIYF
13,TRBV23-1,-,once,TRBJ2-7,-,CASGFGAGYEQYF
17,TRBV7-9,TRBD1,-,TRBJ1-5,TGTGCCAGCAGCTTAGCGACAGGGATAGGGGGCAATCAGCCCCAGCATTTT,CASSLATGIGGNQPQHF
11,TRBV28,-,-,TRBJ2-1,TGTGCCAGCAGCATGGGGGGCGAGCAGTTCTTC,CASSMGGEQFF
15,TRBV18,TRBD1,-,TRBJ1-6,TGTGCCAGCTCGTCGGGGACAGGGGGAAATTCACCCCTCCACTTT,CASSSGTGGNSPLHF
14,TRBV6-5,-,-,TRBJ2-7,TGTGCCAGCAGTTACTGGGCAGGATCCTACGAGCAGTACTTC,CASSYWAGSYEQYF